A selection of T cell receptor beta chains follows, all from one sample in a study of blood T cells in healthy people across ages. TCRdb recomputed calls from the 5' RACE reads with MiXCR, one row per CDR3 protein. This sample carries roughly 800,000 distinct CDR3 sequences, 20% to 30% of them seen once, and the ten largest clones take around 9.2%. This sample was also put to use in a study of T cells of mothers and their children.

The sequencing input was blood. All receptors come from a boy aged 5-17 years in good health. CDR3s include the opening cysteine and the closing phenylalanine or tryptophan. D genes are given only for firm matches. Only some rows state a clone size, as once, few, many or a class for expanded clones.

>TRBV20-1|-|TRBD2
CSAEPTSGEEEQYF
>TRBV27|few|TRBD2
CASSLAGLAVAGELFF
>TRBV19|-|-
CASSRPGIQPQHF
>TRBV10-3|-|TRBD2
CAISELAGGVETQYF
>TRBV11-2|-|-
CASSTPDTEAFF
>TRBV3-1|-|TRBD1
CANSHGQGEDRAFF
>TRBV15|-|-
CATSRAVGLVEKLFF
>TRBV6-6|-|-
CASSPIGGTTQETQYF
>TRBV12-3/TRBV12-4|-|TRBD1
CASSLFQGADQPQHF
>TRBV7-8|few|-
CASSSGVGQRRETQYF
>TRBV2|-|-
CASSERAGRQETQYF
>TRBV20-1|many|-
CSAREQGYEQYF
>TRBV11-1|-|-
CASSSQGSAEKLFF
>TRBV4-3|-|-
CASSRRGRYDTQYF
>TRBV4-1|-|TRBD2
CASSQERESELFF
>TRBV29-1|few|-
CSVVYYRDQETQHF
>TRBV28|-|TRBD2
CASSSIAGEGKETQYF
>TRBV6-6|-|-
CASSNSGAANEKLFF
>TRBV7-2|-|-
CASSPKVGETQYF
>TRBV10-3|-|TRBD1
CAISETGTVQETQYF
>TRBV20-1|few|-
CSARRGASTDTQYF
>TRBV5-1|-|-
CASSPEGRGVDIQYF
>TRBV6-6|few|-
CASSYRGDDEQFF
>TRBV12-3/TRBV12-4|few|-
CASSLRSPDNSPLHF